Shown below are 3 T cell receptor beta chains from a single sample sequenced in a study of T cells in Graves' hyperthyroidism and ophthalmopathy. Regions amplified from RNA transcripts were the TCR beta CDR3 regions. Carried out on the TCR CDR3, a first-round RT-PCR used the HTBI primer set. TCRdb reanalysed the multiplex PCR reads using MiXCR and keeps one entry per CDR3 protein. The table records hundreds of thousands of distinct CDR3 sequences, roughly 14% of them present only once. Sequenced material: blood. These receptors all stem from a woman aged 35 to 49 with Graves' ophthalmopathy.

The sample holds many counts of this clonotype. V usage is TRBV6-2 or TRBV6-3 and J usage is TRBJ2-5; D not resolved. Trimming removed 4 bases at V and 2 bases at J, with 11 bases between. Germline V gives CDR1 MNHEY, CDR2 SVGEGT. CDR3 size: 14 residues. CDR3 amino acids: CASSFWHEQETQYF. The CDR3 DNA is TGTGCCAGCAGTTTCTGGCACGAACAAGAGACCCAGTACTTC.

Ten or more counts support this clonotype. The rearrangement joins TRBV5-4 to TRBJ2-1; TRBD2 agrees at 7 bases. The CDR3 contains 16 residues. Germline V gives CDR1 SGHNT, CDR2 YYREEE (reference sequence). The ends lost 0 bases at V and 4 bases at J; junction bases unmatched: 7. The CDR3 sequence: CASSLGAGEIYNEQFF. The CDR3 nucleotides are TGTGCCAGCAGCTTGGGCGCGGGAGAAATATACAATGAGCAGTTCTTC.

The table lists this clonotype with many counts. V and J are TRBV20-1 and TRBJ1-2, with 9 bases lining up with TRBD1. The CDR3 has 13 amino acids. The V gene end was trimmed by 4 bases and the J gene end by 8 bases; junction bases not matched to a gene: 8. CDR1 and CDR2 (germline): DFQATT, SNEGSKA (reference sequence). DNA of the CDR3: TGCAGTGCTACTGCCGGGACAGGGAGAGGCTACACCTTC. It translates to CSATAGTGRGYTF.